A selection of T cell receptor beta chains follows, all from one sample in a study of T-cell memory formation after mild COVID-19. TCRdb reprocessed the 5' RACE reads with MiXCR, giving one entry per CDR3 protein. Of more than 450,000 distinct CDR3 sequences in the sample, about 20% were seen once. Source material: PBMCs or a T cell subset sorted from them (not recorded which). These receptors were obtained from an adult woman who had mild COVID-19 (a few samples of this study predate the infection). Cell type and time point are not known. The CDR3 runs from the conserved cysteine through the conserved F or W. Fields, in order: J gene, clone size, D gene, V gene, CDR3 protein, CDR3 DNA. D genes are given only for firm matches. Rows may omit the clone size; those that give it use once, few, many or a size class.

>TRBJ2-1|NA|NA|TRBV20-1
CSARGGGLLYNEQFF
TGCAGTGCTAGAGGTGGGGGACTGCTCTACAATGAGCAGTTCTTC
>TRBJ1-5|few|NA|TRBV7-8
CASSLLSVKRPRNQPQHF
TGTGCCAGCAGCCTCCTGTCGGTCAAAAGGCCCCGCAATCAGCCCCAGCATTTT
>TRBJ2-1|few|NA|TRBV7-6
CASSLGGSGYNEQFF
TGTGCCAGCAGCTTAGGGGGGAGCGGGTACAATGAGCAGTTCTTC
>TRBJ1-4|NA|NA|TRBV5-1
CASSFASREKLFF
TGCGCCAGCAGCTTCGCCTCCCGGGAAAAACTGTTTTTT
>TRBJ2-7|NA|TRBD1|TRBV27
CASSTSAGQGLPYEQYF
TGTGCCAGCAGTACCTCGGCCGGACAGGGGCTACCCTACGAGCAGTACTTC
>TRBJ2-5|few|NA|TRBV23-1
CASSRWGGGETQYF
TGCGCCAGCAGTCGTTGGGGAGGCGGAGAGACCCAGTACTTC
>TRBJ2-3|few|TRBD2|TRBV12-3/TRBV12-4
CASKAGGSDTQYF
TGTGCCAGCAAAGCGGGAGGCTCAGATACGCAGTATTTT
>TRBJ2-1|NA|TRBD2|TRBV6-1
CASTPTSGGAYNEQFF
TGTGCCAGCACTCCGACTAGCGGGGGGGCGTACAATGAGCAGTTCTTC
>TRBJ2-7|few|NA|TRBV9
CASSVEAALPYEQYF
TGTGCCAGCAGCGTAGAGGCTGCCCTCCCATACGAGCAGTACTTC
>TRBJ2-7|once|NA|TRBV12-3/TRBV12-4
CASSSLPPDGGEQYF
TGTGCCAGCAGTTCTCTCCCCCCGGACGGCGGGGAGCAGTACTTC
>TRBJ2-6|few|NA|TRBV20-1
CSARAGGTGANVLTF
TGCAGTGCTAGAGCTGGGGGGACTGGGGCCAACGTCCTGACTTTC
>TRBJ1-1|few|NA|TRBV2
CASSEQDEAFF
TGTGCCAGCAGTGAACAGGATGAAGCTTTCTTT
>TRBJ1-1|few|NA|TRBV14
CASSQVTGPNTEAFF
TGTGCCAGCAGCCAAGTAACAGGACCTAACACTGAAGCTTTCTTT
>TRBJ2-3|NA|TRBD2|TRBV19
CASSTTSGSLGTQYF
TGTGCCAGTAGTACGACTAGCGGATCCCTCGGTACGCAGTATTTT
>TRBJ2-1|NA|NA|TRBV27
CAAAGASWGGEQFF
TGTGCCGCGGCGGGGGCGAGTTGGGGAGGTGAGCAGTTCTTC
>TRBJ2-3|NA|TRBD2|TRBV3-1
CASSWTSGNENTQYF
TGTGCCAGCAGCTGGACTAGCGGGAATGAAAATACGCAGTATTTT
>TRBJ2-1|NA|TRBD2|TRBV5-1
CASSATSGRAEDNEQFF
TGCGCCAGCAGCGCTACTAGCGGGAGGGCGGAAGACAATGAGCAGTTCTTC
>TRBJ1-1|NA|NA|TRBV5-1
CASSLNGEAFF
TGCGCCAGCAGCTTAAACGGTGAAGCTTTCTTT
>TRBJ2-1|NA|TRBD2|TRBV10-3
CAISPIAGGSRNEQFF
TGTGCCATCAGTCCCATAGCGGGAGGGAGTAGGAATGAGCAGTTCTTC
>TRBJ2-1|few|TRBD2|TRBV18
CASSPERGRNNEQFF
TGTGCCAGCTCACCAGAGCGGGGGAGAAACAATGAGCAGTTCTTC
>TRBJ2-3|NA|TRBD2|TRBV7-2
CASSLGGGRGDTQYF
TGTGCCAGCAGCTTAGGGGGCGGGAGGGGAGATACGCAGTATTTT
>TRBJ2-1|NA|NA|TRBV7-8
CASSHERGTGNEQFF
TGTGCCAGCAGCCATGAGCGTGGAACAGGGAATGAGCAGTTCTTC
>TRBJ2-3|NA|TRBD2|TRBV20-1
CSARALRLADTDTQYF
TGCAGTGCTAGAGCTCTAAGACTAGCGGATACAGATACGCAGTATTTT
>TRBJ2-4|NA|NA|TRBV29-1
CSGLDRINIQYF
TGCAGCGGATTGGACAGAATAAACATTCAGTACTTC
>TRBJ1-4|few|NA|TRBV5-8
CASSLLYVGTYDEKLFF
TGTGCCAGCAGCCTGCTCTATGTTGGGACTTACGATGAAAAACTGTTTTTT
>TRBJ1-2|NA|NA|TRBV6-2/TRBV6-3
CASSRTATGYTF
TGTGCCAGCAGCAGGACAGCCACTGGCTACACCTTC
>TRBJ2-1|NA|TRBD2|TRBV19
CATIKRGLYNEQFF
TGTGCCACTATAAAGCGGGGCCTGTACAATGAGCAGTTCTTC
>TRBJ1-4|many|NA|TRBV5-5
CASSSRPSAVWATNEKLFF
TGTGCCAGCAGTTCTAGACCGTCGGCAGTCTGGGCAACTAATGAAAAACTGTTTTTT
>TRBJ2-4|NA|NA|TRBV7-8
CASSPAGQMENIQYF
TGTGCCAGCAGCCCAGCGGGACAGATGGAAAACATTCAGTACTTC
>TRBJ2-3|NA|TRBD1|TRBV28
CASSLSTDRGTQYF
TGTGCCAGCAGCTTATCTACTGACAGGGGGACGCAGTATTTT
>TRBJ2-1|NA|TRBD2|TRBV24-1
CATSPGLAGDYNEQFF
TGTGCCACCAGCCCGGGACTAGCGGGAGACTACAATGAGCAGTTCTTC
>TRBJ1-4|few|NA|TRBV7-2
CASSLDPEEEKLFF
TGTGCCAGCAGCTTAGATCCCGAGGAGGAAAAACTGTTTTTT
>TRBJ2-7|few|NA|TRBV12-3/TRBV12-4
CASMNRVYPHQYF
TGTGCCAGCATGAACAGGGTGTATCCACACCAGTACTTC
>TRBJ2-3|few|NA|TRBV20-1
CSATNRDKGQRDTQYF
TGCAGTGCTACCAACCGGGACAAGGGCCAACGGGATACGCAGTATTTT
>TRBJ2-3|many|TRBD2|TRBV5-6
CASSSLAGPTDTQYF
TGTGCCAGCAGCTCACTAGCGGGGCCAACAGATACGCAGTATTTT
>TRBJ1-1|NA|NA|TRBV7-9
CASSLFGGPGMNTEAFF
TGTGCCAGCAGCTTATTTGGAGGACCGGGGATGAACACTGAAGCTTTCTTT
>TRBJ1-3|NA|NA|TRBV18
CASSPPGRSGNTIYF
TGTGCCAGCTCCCCCCCGGGGCGCTCTGGAAACACCATATATTTT
>TRBJ1-1|NA|NA|TRBV6-6
CASSYSKGLGTEAFF
TGTGCCAGCAGTTACTCGAAGGGGTTGGGGACTGAAGCTTTCTTT
>TRBJ2-3|many|TRBD2|TRBV7-8
CASSLLAGTADTQYF
TGTGCCAGCAGCTTACTAGCGGGAACCGCAGATACGCAGTATTTT
>TRBJ2-7|few|TRBD2|TRBV4-1
CASSLPTSGGETYEQYF
TGCGCCAGCAGCCTCCCGACTAGCGGGGGGGAAACCTACGAGCAGTACTTC
>TRBJ1-1|few|TRBD1|TRBV12-3/TRBV12-4
CASSFGWTGGTEAFF
TGTGCCAGCAGTTTTGGTTGGACAGGGGGCACTGAAGCTTTCTTT
>TRBJ1-2|NA|NA|TRBV27
CATRAAGGYGYTF
TGTGCCACCCGGGCGGCAGGAGGCTATGGCTACACCTTC
>TRBJ1-2|few|NA|TRBV7-9
CASSPDQERLYGYTF
TGTGCCAGCAGCCCCGACCAAGAGAGGCTCTATGGCTACACCTTC
>TRBJ2-3|NA|NA|TRBV11-2
CASWDRSTDTQYF
TGTGCCAGCTGGGACCGGAGCACAGATACGCAGTATTTT
>TRBJ2-2|NA|NA|TRBV9
CASSVSVANTGELFF
TGTGCCAGCAGCGTTAGCGTTGCGAACACCGGGGAGCTGTTTTTT
>TRBJ1-6|NA|TRBD1|TRBV27
CASSLSGTGESPLHF
TGTGCCAGCAGTTTATCAGGGACAGGGGAATCACCCCTCCACTTT
>TRBJ2-7|NA|NA|TRBV7-3
CASSPDVFREQYF
TGTGCCAGCAGCCCGGACGTATTTCGCGAGCAGTACTTC
>TRBJ1-1|few|NA|TRBV19
CAARGGPGAFF
TGTGCTGCGAGGGGGGGGCCCGGAGCTTTCTTT
>TRBJ2-1|NA|NA|TRBV5-1
CASSLDGAVYNEQFF
TGCGCCAGCAGCTTGGATGGGGCGGTCTACAATGAGCAGTTCTTC
>TRBJ2-1|NA|TRBD2|TRBV7-9
CASSSGLGELFF
TGTGCCAGCAGCTCGGGACTAGGGGAACTGTTCTTC
>TRBJ2-3|NA|TRBD2|TRBV7-2
CASSLIAGGPQDTQYF
TGTGCCAGCAGCTTAATAGCGGGAGGGCCACAAGATACGCAGTATTTT
>TRBJ1-5|NA|NA|TRBV30
CAWSRDRNQPQHF
TGTGCCTGGAGTAGAGACCGAAATCAGCCCCAGCATTTT